The 10 T cell receptor beta chains presented below share a single source sample, sequenced in a study of cytomegalovirus exposure and HLA in healthy donors. The PCR was carried out with 60 Vbeta primers and 13 Jbeta primers. Assay: immunoSEQ multiplex PCR; the TCRdb copy retains only in-frame clones and omits some. The sample includes about 140,000 clones, about 72% of them seen just once. The sample consisted of PBMCs. These receptors came from a middle-aged man in good health and CMV-seronegative.

This chain links TRBV7-6 with TRBJ2-7; 7 nucleotides match TRBD2. J was trimmed by 3 bases and V by 5 bases; bases with no gene match: 10. CDR3 size: 15 residues. Per the germline V gene, CDR1 is SGHVS and CDR2 is FNYEAQ. The CDR3 region is CASSQGSGSIYEQYF. CDR3 nucleotides: TGTGCCAGCAGCCAAGGTAGCGGGTCCATCTACGAGCAGTACTTC.

This chain connects TRBV11-3 to TRBJ2-6; D unresolved. V was cut by 3 bases and J by 2 bases, with 8 bases left in between. The CDR3 has 15 residues. The V gene's germline CDR1 is SGHNT and CDR2 YENEEA. The CDR3 is CASSFGGTGANVLTF. Written as DNA, the CDR3 is TGTGCCAGCAGCTTCGGCGGAACTGGGGCCAACGTCCTGACTTTC.

The V and J genes are TRBV11-2 and TRBJ1-4; possible D gene TRBD1, 6 bases. The CDR3 length is 15 residues. V lost 5 bases and J 8 bases, leaving 18 bases between the germline ends. Germline V lookup: CDR1 SGHAT, CDR2 FQNNGV. CDR3 region: CASSALTGLSEKLFF. CDR3 coding DNA: TGTGCCAGCAGCGCCCTCACAGGGTTAAGCGAAAAACTGTTTTTT.

The chain has TRBV19 and TRBJ1-1; 7 nucleotides line up with TRBD1. The CDR3 runs 15 residues. The V gene's germline CDR1 is LNHDA and CDR2 SQIVND (reference sequence). V was pared by 4 bases and J by 1 base, with 6 bases of the junction left unmatched. The CDR3 region is CASSKSGQANTEAFF. The DNA for the CDR3 is TGTGCCAGTAGTAAATCCGGACAGGCGAACACTGAAGCTTTCTTT.

Remarks on this clone: A junction end diverges from the germline sequence, so it may reflect a read error. V usage is TRBV5-6 and J usage is TRBJ1-2; D may be TRBD1 (5 bases). CDR3 size: 14 residues. The germline V gene encodes CDR1 SGHDT and CDR2 YYEEEE. The CDR3 loop is CASSPGTHLGGYPF. The CDR3 bases are TGTGCCAGCAGCCCCGGGACTCACCTTGGTGGCTACCCCTTC. Based on the CDR3 plus reference TRBV5-6 and TRBJ1-2, the full variable domain is DAGVTQSPTHLIKTRGQQVTLRCSPKSGHDTVSWYQQALGQGPQFIFQYYEEEERQRGNFPDRFSGHQFPNYSSELNVNALLLGDSALYLCASSPGTHLGGYPFGSGTRLTVV.

V is TRBV4-3 and J is TRBJ2-5; TRBD1 aligns across 10 bases. Germline V CDR1 and CDR2: LGHNA, YSLEER. Trimming took 4 bases from V and 4 from J; bases not matched to a gene: 3. This CDR3 is 14 amino acids long. The CDR3 nucleotides are TGCGCCAGCAGCCGACAGGGGGCGCGAGAGACCCAGTACTTC. Its translation: CASSRQGARETQYF.

This clone was detected once. CDR3 DNA sequence: TGTGCCAGCAGTTACTGGGACAGGGGACCCCTTTCGACGCAGTATTTT. It specifies CASSYWDRGPLSTQYF. This rearrangement joins TRBV6-5 to TRBJ2-3, with 10 bases matching TRBD1. V dropped 1 base and J dropped 9; count of bases not matched to a gene: 10. The CDR3 covers 16 residues. Germline V CDR1 and CDR2: MNHEY, SVGAGI.

The chain combines TRBV28 with TRBJ1-2; tentatively, D is TRBD1 (5 bases). Germline V gives CDR1 MDHEN, CDR2 SYDVKM. The germline V and J ends were trimmed by 10 bases and 6 bases, with 21 bases remaining between them. The CDR3 runs 14 residues. The CDR3 region is CATPGGSLQDGYTF. CDR3 DNA sequence: TGTGCCACCCCTGGGGGGAGTCTTCAGGATGGCTACACCTTC.

V gene TRBV30 combines with J gene TRBJ1-2, with D unresolved. The germline gives CDR1 GTSNPN, CDR2 SVGIG (reference sequence). The V end was cut by 0 bases, the J end by 3 bases, with 11 bases between. This CDR3 has 14 residues. CDR3 nucleotides: TGTGCCTGGAGTGTAGGGTGGGGAGACTATGGCTACACCTTC. This gives the protein CAWSVGWGDYGYTF.

The rearrangement joins TRBV23-1 to TRBJ2-1, with 16 bases lining up with TRBD2. TRBV23-1 is assigned to the ORF class and has an uncertain function. CDR3 length equals 17 residues. V shed 6 bases and J 8 bases; nucleotides not matched to a gene: 10. The CDR3: CASRRGTSGRVGDEQFF. DNA for the CDR3: TGCGCCAGCAGGCGTGGGACTAGCGGGAGGGTGGGCGATGAGCAGTTCTTC.